This TCR beta chain is from a study of T-cell reconstitution after alpha-beta-depleted transplantation in children. The TCRbeta library incorporated unique molecular identifiers. TCRdb fed the PCR reads into MiXCR, producing one record per CDR3 protein. In the table there are some 450,000 distinct CDR3 sequences, roughly 44% of which are singletons. V lost 5 bases and J lost 9; bases outside the gene matches: 5. The germline gives CDR1 DFQATT, CDR2 SNEGSKA (reference sequence). CDR3 length equals 12 residues. The sequence was obtained from a girl aged 2 to 10 with aplastic anemia, due to receive a stem cell transplant. Sequences were derived from PBMCs, sampled before TCRalphabeta/CD19-depleted stem cell transplant. J is TRBJ2-1 and V is TRBV20-1, with TRBD2 matching over 9 bases. The CDR3 protein is CSALRGGVEQFF. In DNA, the CDR3 is TGCAGTGCTCTGCGGGGGGGCGTTGAGCAGTTCTTC.